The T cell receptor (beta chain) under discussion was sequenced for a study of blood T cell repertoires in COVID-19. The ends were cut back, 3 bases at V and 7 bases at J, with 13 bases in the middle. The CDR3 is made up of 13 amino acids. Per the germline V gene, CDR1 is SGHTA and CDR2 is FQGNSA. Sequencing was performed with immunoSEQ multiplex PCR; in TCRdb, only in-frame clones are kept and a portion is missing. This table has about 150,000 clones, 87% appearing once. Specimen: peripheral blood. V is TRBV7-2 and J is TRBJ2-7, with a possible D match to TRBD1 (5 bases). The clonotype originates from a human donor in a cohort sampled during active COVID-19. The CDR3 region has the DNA TGTGCCAGCAGCTTGGGGCCCAGCCGGGAGCAGTACTTC. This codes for CASSLGPSREQYF.